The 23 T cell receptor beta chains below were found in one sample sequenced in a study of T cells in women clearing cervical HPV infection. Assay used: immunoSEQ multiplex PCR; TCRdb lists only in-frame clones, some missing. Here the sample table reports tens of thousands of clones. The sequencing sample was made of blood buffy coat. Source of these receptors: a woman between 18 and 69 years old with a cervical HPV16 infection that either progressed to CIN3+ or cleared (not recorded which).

The CDR3 DNA, read in part, is TGTGCCAGCAGTGCCTGGGACAGCGACACAGATACC. Protein: CASSAWDSDTDT. The CDR3 reads in full as CASSAWDSDTDTQYF. The chain carries TRBV6-1 and TRBJ2-5; 7 bases fit TRBD1. Sequencing ends 3 residues short of the CDR3 end; the germline J gene provides the rest. The CDR3 runs to 15 residues. CDR1 is MNHNS and CDR2 is SASEGT in the germline V gene.

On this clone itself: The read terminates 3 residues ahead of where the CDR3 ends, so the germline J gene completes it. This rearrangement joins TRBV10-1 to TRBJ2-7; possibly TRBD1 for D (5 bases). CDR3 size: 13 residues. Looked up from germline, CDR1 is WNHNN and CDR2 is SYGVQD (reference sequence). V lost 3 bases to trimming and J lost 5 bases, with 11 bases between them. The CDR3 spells CASSDPTRDEQYF. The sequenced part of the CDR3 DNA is TGCGCCAGCAGTGATCCCACCAGGGACGAG.

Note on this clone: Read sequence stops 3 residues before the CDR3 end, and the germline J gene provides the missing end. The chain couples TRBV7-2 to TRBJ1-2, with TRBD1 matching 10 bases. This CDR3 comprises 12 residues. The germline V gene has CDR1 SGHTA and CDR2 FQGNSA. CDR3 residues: CASSQTGGGYTF. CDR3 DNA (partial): TGTGCCAGCAGCCAGACAGGGGGCGGC.

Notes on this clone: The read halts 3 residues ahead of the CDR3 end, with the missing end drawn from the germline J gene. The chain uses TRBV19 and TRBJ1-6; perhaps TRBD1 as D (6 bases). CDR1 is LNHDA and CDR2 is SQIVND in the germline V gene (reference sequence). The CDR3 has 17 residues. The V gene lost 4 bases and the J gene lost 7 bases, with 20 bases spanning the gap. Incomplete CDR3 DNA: TGTGCCAGTAGTAGAGCAAGGGTTCAGGGGCCAAATTCACCC. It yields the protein CASSRARVQGPNSP. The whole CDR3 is CASSRARVQGPNSPLHF.

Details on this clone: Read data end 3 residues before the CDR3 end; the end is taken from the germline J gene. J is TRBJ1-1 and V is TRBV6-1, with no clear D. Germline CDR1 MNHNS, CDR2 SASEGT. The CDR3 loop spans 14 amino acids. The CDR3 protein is CASSDPNPPLGAFF. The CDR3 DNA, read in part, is TGTGCCAGCAGTGACCCAAACCCCCCCCTCGGG.

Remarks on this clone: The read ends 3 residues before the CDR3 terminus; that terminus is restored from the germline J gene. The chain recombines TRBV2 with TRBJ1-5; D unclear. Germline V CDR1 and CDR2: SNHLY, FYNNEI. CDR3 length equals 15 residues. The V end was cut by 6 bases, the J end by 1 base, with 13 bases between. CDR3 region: CASSRMVASNQPQHF. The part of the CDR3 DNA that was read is TGTGCCAGCAGCCGTATGGTAGCAAGCAATCAGCCC.

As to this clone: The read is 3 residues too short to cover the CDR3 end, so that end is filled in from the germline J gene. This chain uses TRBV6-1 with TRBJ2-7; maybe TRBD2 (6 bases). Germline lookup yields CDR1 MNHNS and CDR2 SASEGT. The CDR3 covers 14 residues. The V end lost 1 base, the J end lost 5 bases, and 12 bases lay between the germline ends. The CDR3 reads CASSEGDSRDEQYF. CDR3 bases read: TGTGCCAGCAGTGAAGGGGACTCCCGGGACGAG.

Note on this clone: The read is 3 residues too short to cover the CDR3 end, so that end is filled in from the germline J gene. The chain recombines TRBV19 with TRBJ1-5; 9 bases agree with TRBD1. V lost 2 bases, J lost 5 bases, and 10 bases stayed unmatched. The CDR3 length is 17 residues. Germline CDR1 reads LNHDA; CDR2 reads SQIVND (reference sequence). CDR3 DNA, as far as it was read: TGTGCCAGTAGTATACCGTACAGGGGGCGCCCGGATCAGCCC. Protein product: CASSIPYRGRPDQP. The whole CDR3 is CASSIPYRGRPDQPQHF.

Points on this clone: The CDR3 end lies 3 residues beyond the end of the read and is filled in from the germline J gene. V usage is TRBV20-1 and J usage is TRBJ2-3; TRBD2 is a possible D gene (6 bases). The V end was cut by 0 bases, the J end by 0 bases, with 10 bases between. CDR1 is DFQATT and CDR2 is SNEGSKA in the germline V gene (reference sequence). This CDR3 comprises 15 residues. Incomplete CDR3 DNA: TGCAGTGCTAGAGATCAGCGGGCCAGCACAGATACG. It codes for CSARDQRASTDT. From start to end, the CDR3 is CSARDQRASTDTQYF.

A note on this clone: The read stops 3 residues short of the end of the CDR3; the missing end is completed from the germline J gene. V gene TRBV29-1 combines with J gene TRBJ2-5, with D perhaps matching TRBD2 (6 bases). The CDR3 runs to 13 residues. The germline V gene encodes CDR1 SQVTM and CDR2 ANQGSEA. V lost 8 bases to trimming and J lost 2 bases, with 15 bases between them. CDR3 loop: CSTEGPSQETQYF. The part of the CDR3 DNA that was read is TGCAGCACGGAGGGGCCCAGTCAAGAGACC.

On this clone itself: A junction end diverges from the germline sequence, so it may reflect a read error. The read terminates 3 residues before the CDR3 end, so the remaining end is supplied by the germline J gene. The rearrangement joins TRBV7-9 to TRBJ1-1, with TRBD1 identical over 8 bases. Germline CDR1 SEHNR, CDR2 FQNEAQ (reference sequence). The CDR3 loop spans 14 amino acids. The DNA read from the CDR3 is TGTGCCAGCAGCCTAGCAGGGGGCCACACTGAA. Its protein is CASSLAGGHTE. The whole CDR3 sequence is CASSLAGGHTEAFF.

CDR3 bases read: TGCAGTGCTCGCCCATCCTCTAGCGGGGGGGCTTATGAGACC. Translated, it gives CSARPSSSGGAYET. In full, the CDR3 reads CSARPSSSGGAYETQYF. This chain joins TRBV20-1 and TRBJ2-5; 12 nucleotides line up with TRBD2. Read sequence stops 3 residues before the CDR3 end, and the germline J gene provides the missing end. CDR1 and CDR2 (germline): DFQATT, SNEGSKA (reference sequence). The V gene end was trimmed by 5 bases and the J gene end by 5 bases; junction bases not matched to a gene: 15. The CDR3 consists of 17 residues.

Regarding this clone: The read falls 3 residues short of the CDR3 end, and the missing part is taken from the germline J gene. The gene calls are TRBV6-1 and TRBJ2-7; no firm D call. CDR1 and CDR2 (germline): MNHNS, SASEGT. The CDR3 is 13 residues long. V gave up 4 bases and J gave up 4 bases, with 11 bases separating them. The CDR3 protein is CASSALVSYEQYF. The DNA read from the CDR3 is TGTGCCAGCAGTGCCCTAGTTAGTTACGAG.

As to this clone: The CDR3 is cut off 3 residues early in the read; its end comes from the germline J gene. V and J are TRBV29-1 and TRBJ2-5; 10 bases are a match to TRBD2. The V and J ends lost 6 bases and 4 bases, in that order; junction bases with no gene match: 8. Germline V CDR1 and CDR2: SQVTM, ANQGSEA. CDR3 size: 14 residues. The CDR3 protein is CSVVAGGWGETQYF. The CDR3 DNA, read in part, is TGCAGCGTAGTAGCGGGAGGATGGGGAGAGACC.

The CDR3 loop is CASSQDTPRGNIQYF. CDR3 DNA (partial): TGTGCCAGCAGCCAGGACACCCCTCGGGGGAACATT. The chain recombines TRBV11-2 with TRBJ2-4, with a tentative D call TRBD2 (6 bases). The CDR3 goes on 3 residues after the read ends, and that part is filled in from the germline J gene. Germline CDR1 is SGHAT and CDR2 is FQNNGV. Trimming took off 5 bases at V and 7 bases at J, with 18 bases between the two ends. The CDR3 runs to 15 residues.

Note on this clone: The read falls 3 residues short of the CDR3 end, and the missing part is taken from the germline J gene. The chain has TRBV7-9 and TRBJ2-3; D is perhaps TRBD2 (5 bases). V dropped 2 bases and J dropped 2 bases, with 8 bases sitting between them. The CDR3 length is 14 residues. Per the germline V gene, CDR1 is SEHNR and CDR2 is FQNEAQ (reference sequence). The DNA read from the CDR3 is TGTGCCAGCAGCTTATCGGGGTACACAGATACG. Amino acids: CASSLSGYTDT. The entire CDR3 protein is CASSLSGYTDTQYF.

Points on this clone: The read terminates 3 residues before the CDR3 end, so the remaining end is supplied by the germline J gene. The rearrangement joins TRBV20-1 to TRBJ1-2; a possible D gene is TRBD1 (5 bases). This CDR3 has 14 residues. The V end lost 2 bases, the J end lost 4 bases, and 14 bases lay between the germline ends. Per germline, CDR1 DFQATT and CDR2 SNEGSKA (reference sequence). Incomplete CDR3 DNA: TGCAGTGCTAGACTACGGGGGGTGGGCTATGGC. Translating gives CSARLRGVGYG. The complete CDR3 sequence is CSARLRGVGYGYTF.

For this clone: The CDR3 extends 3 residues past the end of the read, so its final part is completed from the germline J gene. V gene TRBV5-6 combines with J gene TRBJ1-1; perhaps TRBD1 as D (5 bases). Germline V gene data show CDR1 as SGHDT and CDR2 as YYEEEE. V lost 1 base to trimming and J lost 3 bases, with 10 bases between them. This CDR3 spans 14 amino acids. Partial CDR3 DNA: TGTGCCAGCAGCTTGATCGGGGGGGACACTGAA. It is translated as CASSLIGGDTE. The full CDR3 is CASSLIGGDTEAFF. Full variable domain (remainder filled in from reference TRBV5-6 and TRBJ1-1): DAGVTQSPTHLIKTRGQQVTLRCSPKSGHDTVSWYQQALGQGPQFIFQYYEEEERQRGNFPDRFSGHQFPNYSSELNVNALLLGDSALYLCASSLIGGDTEAFFGQGTRLTVV.

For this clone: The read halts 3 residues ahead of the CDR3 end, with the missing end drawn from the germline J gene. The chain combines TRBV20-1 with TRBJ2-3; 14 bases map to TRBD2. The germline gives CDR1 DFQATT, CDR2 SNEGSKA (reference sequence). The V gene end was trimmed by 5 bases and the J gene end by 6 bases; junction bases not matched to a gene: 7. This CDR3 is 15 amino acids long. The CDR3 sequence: CSAARLAGGPDTQYF. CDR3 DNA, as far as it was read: TGCAGTGCTGCAAGACTAGCGGGGGGGCCGGATACG.

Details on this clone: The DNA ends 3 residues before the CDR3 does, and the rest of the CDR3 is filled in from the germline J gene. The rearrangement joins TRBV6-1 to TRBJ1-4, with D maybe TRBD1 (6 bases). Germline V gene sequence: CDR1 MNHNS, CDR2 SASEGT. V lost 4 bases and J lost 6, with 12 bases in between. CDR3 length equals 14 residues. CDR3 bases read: TGTGCCAGCAGTGGGGACATAACCTATGAAAAA. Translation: CASSGDITYEK. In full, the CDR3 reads CASSGDITYEKLFF.

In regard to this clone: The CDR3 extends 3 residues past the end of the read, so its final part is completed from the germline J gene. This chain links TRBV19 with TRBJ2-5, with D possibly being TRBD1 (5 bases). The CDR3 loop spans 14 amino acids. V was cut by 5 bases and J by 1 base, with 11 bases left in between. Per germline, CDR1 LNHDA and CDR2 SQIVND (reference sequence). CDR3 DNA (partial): TGTGCCAGTAGTGGGGCTCATACCCAAGAGACC. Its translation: CASSGAHTQET. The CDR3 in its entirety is CASSGAHTQETQYF. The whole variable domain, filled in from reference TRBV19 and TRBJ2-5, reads DGGITQSPKYLFRKEGQNVTLSCEQNLNHDAMYWYRQDPGQGLRLIYYSQIVNDFQKGDIAEGYSVSREKKESFPLTVTSAQKNPTAFYLCASSGAHTQETQYFGPGTRLLVL.

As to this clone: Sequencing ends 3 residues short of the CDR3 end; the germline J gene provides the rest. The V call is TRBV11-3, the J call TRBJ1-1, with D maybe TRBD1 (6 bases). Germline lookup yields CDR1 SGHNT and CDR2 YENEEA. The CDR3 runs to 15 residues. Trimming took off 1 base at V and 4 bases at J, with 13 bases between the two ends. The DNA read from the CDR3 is TGTGCCAGCAGCTTAGGGACAGTCAAGGGCACTGAA. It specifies CASSLGTVKGTE. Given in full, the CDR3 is CASSLGTVKGTEAFF.

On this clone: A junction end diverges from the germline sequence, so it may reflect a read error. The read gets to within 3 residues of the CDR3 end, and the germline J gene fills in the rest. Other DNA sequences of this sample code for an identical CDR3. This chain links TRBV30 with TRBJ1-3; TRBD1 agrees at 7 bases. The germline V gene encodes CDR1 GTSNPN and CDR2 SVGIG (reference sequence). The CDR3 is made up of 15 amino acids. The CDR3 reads CAWSVLSTGVYTIYF. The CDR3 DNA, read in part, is TGTGCCTGGAGTGTACTGAGTACAGGGGTATACACT. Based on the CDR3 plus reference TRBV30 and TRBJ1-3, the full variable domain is SQTIHQWPATLVQPVGSPLSLECTVEGTSNPNLYWYRQAAGRGLQLLFYSVGIGQISSEVPQNLSASRPQDRQFILSSKKLLLSDSGFYLCAWSVLSTGVYTIYFGEGSWLTVV.